This passage covers 9 T cell receptor beta chains from one sample sequenced in a study of tumor-infiltrating lymphocytes in localized non-small cell lung cancer. Measured with immunoSEQ multiplex PCR; TCRdb has only the in-frame clones, and not every one. The repertoire holds about 23,000 clones, with roughly 63% as singletons. The sample was lung tumor tissue. These receptors were collected from a human donor with non-small cell lung cancer.

This clone came up once. The CDR3 DNA reads as TGTGCCAGCAGACAGGGGGCTTCTGGCTATGGCTACACCTTC. It yields the protein CASRQGASGYGYTF. The chain has TRBV7-2 and TRBJ1-2; 9 bases map to TRBD1. CDR3 length: 14 amino acids. Germline values: CDR1 SGHTA, CDR2 FQGNSA. V lost 6 bases, J lost 4 bases, and 6 bases stayed unmatched. Looking up the rest from reference TRBV7-2 and TRBJ1-2 gives the full variable domain: GAGVSQSPSNKVTEKGKDVELRCDPISGHTALYWYRQSLGQGLEFLIYFQGNSAPDKSGLPSDRFSAERTGGSVSTLTIQRTQQEDSAVYLCASRQGASGYGYTFGSGTRLTVV.

V usage is TRBV9 and J usage is TRBJ2-1; TRBD2 is a possible D gene (5 bases). From germline, CDR1 is SGDLS and CDR2 YYNGEE. With 0 bases removed from V and 0 bases from J, the gap between germline ends came to 10 bases. This CDR3 is built from 16 residues. CDR3 sequence: CASSVAVGSSYNEQFF. For the CDR3, the DNA is TGTGCCAGCAGCGTAGCGGTTGGGAGCTCCTACAATGAGCAGTTCTTC.

This chain connects TRBV18 to TRBJ1-1, with D tentatively TRBD1 (6 bases). This CDR3 contains 15 residues. V gave up 8 bases and J gave up 1 base, with 17 bases separating them. CDR1 KGHSH and CDR2 LQKENI come from the germline V gene. CDR3 sequence: CASIPPRGGNTEAFF. CDR3 bases: TGTGCCAGCATCCCCCCCAGGGGCGGGAACACTGAAGCTTTCTTT.

This clone was seen more than once but under ten times. The V gene is TRBV2, the J gene TRBJ1-1; D ambiguous. The ends were cut back, 4 bases at V and 0 bases at J, with 9 bases in the middle. The CDR3 runs 14 residues. Germline values: CDR1 SNHLY, CDR2 FYNNEI. The CDR3 region is CASSVGRMNTEAFF. CDR3 in DNA: TGTGCCAGCAGTGTAGGGCGTATGAACACTGAAGCTTTCTTT.

This clone showed up just a few times. The gene calls are TRBV21-1 and TRBJ2-3; the DNA was not compared with TRBD2, the D call given in the table. TRBV21-1 is marked as a pseudogene. This CDR3 region has 18 residues. The CDR3 loop reads CASSFRLISGSNTDTQYF. Here the CDR3 DNA reads TGTGCCAGCAGCTTTCGCCTGATTAGCGGGAGTAACACAGATACGCAGTATTTT.

This clone was seen a single time. J is TRBJ1-2 and V is TRBV7-9; 8 bases match TRBD1. The V and J ends lost 0 bases and 0 bases, in that order; junction bases with no gene match: 9. CDR1 SEHNR and CDR2 FQNEAQ come from the germline V gene (reference sequence). There are 18 residues in the CDR3. Written as DNA, the CDR3 is TGTGCCAGCAGCTTAGCGGTCCGACAGGGGACCGCTAACTATGGCTACACCTTC. It specifies CASSLAVRQGTANYGYTF.

This clone is medium-sized within its sample. The chain uses TRBV7-9 and TRBJ2-1; the match to TRBD1 covers 9 bases. Germline lookup yields CDR1 SEHNR and CDR2 FQNEAQ (reference sequence). The CDR3 runs to 15 residues. Trimming took 4 bases from V and 3 from J; bases not matched to a gene: 4. The CDR3 sequence is CASSYGTGNYNEQFF. CDR3 nucleotides: TGTGCCAGCAGCTATGGGACAGGGAACTACAATGAGCAGTTCTTC.

The V and J genes are TRBV15 and TRBJ1-1; D may be TRBD1 (6 bases). This CDR3 has 15 residues. V lost 0 bases and J 4 bases, leaving 12 bases between the germline ends. Germline V gene data show CDR1 as LNHNV and CDR2 as YYDKDF (reference sequence). CDR3 coding DNA: TGTGCCACCAGCAGAGATAATCAAGGGGGCACTGAAGCTTTCTTT. This codes for CATSRDNQGGTEAFF.

V is TRBV30 and J is TRBJ2-2, with D tentatively TRBD1 (6 bases). Germline V CDR1 and CDR2: GTSNPN, SVGIG (reference sequence). The CDR3 runs 14 residues. V lost 7 bases to trimming and J lost 7 bases, with 19 bases between them. The CDR3 protein is CAFSTNRVGGELFF. In DNA form, the CDR3 reads TGTGCCTTTTCCACTAACAGGGTGGGCGGGGAGCTGTTTTTT. Based on the CDR3 plus reference TRBV30 and TRBJ2-2, the full variable domain is SQTIHQWPATLVQPVGSPLSLECTVEGTSNPNLYWYRQAAGRGLQLLFYSVGIGQISSEVPQNLSASRPQDRQFILSSKKLLLSDSGFYLCAFSTNRVGGELFFGEGSRLTVL.